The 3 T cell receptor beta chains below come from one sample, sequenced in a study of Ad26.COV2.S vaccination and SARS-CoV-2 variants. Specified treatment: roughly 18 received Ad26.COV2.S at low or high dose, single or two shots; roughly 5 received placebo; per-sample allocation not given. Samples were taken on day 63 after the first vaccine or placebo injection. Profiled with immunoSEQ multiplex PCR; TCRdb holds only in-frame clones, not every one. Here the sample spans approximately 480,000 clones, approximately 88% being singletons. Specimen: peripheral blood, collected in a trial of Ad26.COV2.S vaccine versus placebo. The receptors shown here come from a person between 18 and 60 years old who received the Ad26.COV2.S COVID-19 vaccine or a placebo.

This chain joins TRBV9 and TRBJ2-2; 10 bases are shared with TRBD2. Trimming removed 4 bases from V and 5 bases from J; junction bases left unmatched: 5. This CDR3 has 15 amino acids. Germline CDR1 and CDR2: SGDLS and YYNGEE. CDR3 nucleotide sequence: TGTGCCAGCAGCTATAGCGGGAGGTCGACCGGGGAGCTGTTTTTT. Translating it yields CASSYSGRSTGELFF.

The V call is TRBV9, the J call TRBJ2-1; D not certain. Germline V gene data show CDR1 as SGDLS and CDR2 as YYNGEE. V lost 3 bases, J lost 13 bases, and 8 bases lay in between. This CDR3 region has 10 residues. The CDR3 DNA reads TGTGCCAGCAGCGGACTCTATCAGTTCTTC. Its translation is CASSGLYQFF.

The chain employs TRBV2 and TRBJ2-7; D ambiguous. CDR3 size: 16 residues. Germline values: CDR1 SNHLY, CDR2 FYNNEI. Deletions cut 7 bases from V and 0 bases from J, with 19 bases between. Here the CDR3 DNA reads TGTGCCAGCAAAGGTGGCGTCAGACCATCCTCCTACGAGCAGTACTTC. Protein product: CASKGGVRPSSYEQYF.